Shown below are 27 T cell receptor beta chains from a single sample sequenced in a study of blood T cell repertoires in COVID-19. TCRdb's table, derived via immunoSEQ multiplex PCR, lists solely in-frame clones and lacks some. This sample has fewer than 150,000 clones; approximately 89% occur once, and the top ten carry about 4.3%. The sample taken for sequencing was peripheral blood. These receptors were collected from a human donor in a cohort sampled during active COVID-19.

This clone is a singleton in its sample. The gene calls are TRBV7-2 and TRBJ2-1; D possibly corresponds to TRBD2 (5 bases). CDR3 length equals 15 residues. The V and J ends lost 2 bases and 0 bases respectively, with 8 bases between them. The germline CDR1 and CDR2 sequences are SGHTA and FQGNSA. The CDR3 DNA sequence: TGTGCCAGCAGCTTACAGCGGATCTCCTACAATGAGCAGTTCTTC. Its protein product is CASSLQRISYNEQFF.

The chain carries TRBV6-2 or TRBV6-3 and TRBJ1-5; possible D gene TRBD1, 5 bases. Between the trimmed V and J ends, which lost 0 bases and 6 bases, there was a span of 9 bases. This CDR3 is built from 14 residues. Germline V gene data show CDR1 as MNHEY and CDR2 as SVGEGT. The CDR3: CASSYSGAAQPQHF. Written as DNA, the CDR3 is TGTGCCAGCAGTTACTCTGGGGCCGCTCAGCCCCAGCATTTT.

This clone was counted a few times. The chain uses TRBV5-1 and TRBJ1-2, with TRBD1 matching 7 bases. The V and J ends lost 3 bases and 4 bases, in that order; junction bases with no gene match: 3. Germline V gene data show CDR1 as SGHRS and CDR2 as YFSETQ. The length of the CDR3 is 13 residues. CDR3 coding DNA: TGCGCCAGCAGCTCGGGACAGATCTATGGCTACACCTTC. This translates into CASSSGQIYGYTF.

V gene TRBV7-8 combines with J gene TRBJ2-3, with 8 nucleotides matching TRBD1. V lost 5 bases, J lost 8 bases, and 6 bases stayed unmatched. CDR1 SGHVS and CDR2 FQNEAQ come from the germline V gene. The CDR3 extends over 13 amino acids. The DNA for the CDR3 is TGTGCCAGCAGCACAGGGGGTAGGATTACGCAGTATTTT. Residues: CASSTGGRITQYF. Complete variable domain (other parts from reference TRBV7-8 and TRBJ2-3): GAGVSQSPRYKVAKRGQDVALRCDPISGHVSLFWYQQALGQGPEFLTYFQNEAQLDKSGLPSDRFFAERPEGSVSTLKIQRTQQEDSAVYLCASSTGGRITQYFGPGTRLTVL.

This sequence joins TRBV19 and TRBJ1-5; D call uncertain. The ends were cut back, 1 base at V and 4 bases at J, with 17 bases in the middle. Germline loops: CDR1 LNHDA, CDR2 SQIVND (reference sequence). The CDR3 extends over 17 amino acids. The CDR3 bases are TGTGCCAGTAGTATAGGCAGGCGCCGAACCCGAAATCAGCCCCAGCATTTT. Protein sequence: CASSIGRRRTRNQPQHF.

The chain couples TRBV5-4 to TRBJ2-3, with 9 bases aligning to TRBD2. V lost 4 bases and J lost 3; bases outside the gene matches: 9. From germline, CDR1 is SGHNT and CDR2 YYREEE (reference sequence). CDR3 length: 16 amino acids. CDR3 sequence reads: CASSRLAGVKTDTQYF. The CDR3 bases are TGTGCCAGCAGCCGATTAGCGGGAGTAAAAACAGATACGCAGTATTTT.

The CDR3: CASSYMRQGAEGYTF. DNA of the CDR3: TGTGCCAGCAGTTACATGAGACAGGGGGCTGAAGGCTACACCTTC. The chain couples TRBV6-5 to TRBJ1-2; 10 positions agree with TRBD1. CDR1 and CDR2 from the germline V gene are MNHEY and SVGAGI. Losses at the gene ends were 2 bases for V and 8 bases for J; bases not matched to a gene: 8. The length of the CDR3 is 15 residues.

This rearrangement joins TRBV19 to TRBJ2-6, with D unresolved. Per the germline V gene, CDR1 is LNHDA and CDR2 is SQIVND (reference sequence). This CDR3 region has 15 residues. V was shortened by 7 bases and J by 0 bases, with 10 bases between the two germline ends. The CDR3 DNA reads as TGTGCCAGTACCCAGCGACGCTCTGGGGCCAACGTCCTGACTTTC. It yields the protein CASTQRRSGANVLTF.

This clone was found once. V is TRBV28 and J is TRBJ1-4; D is uncertain. Trimming cost V 5 bases and J 8 bases, with 18 bases left between them. CDR3 length: 15 residues. Per germline, CDR1 MDHEN and CDR2 SYDVKM. CDR3 loop: CASSPRLRVGEKLFF. In DNA form, the CDR3 reads TGTGCCAGCAGTCCCCGACTCCGAGTCGGGGAAAAACTGTTTTTT.

The chain recombines TRBV2 with TRBJ2-1; TRBD2 matches 8 bases. V shed 4 bases, J shed 9 bases, and the junction held 11 bases outside the gene matches. There are 15 residues in the CDR3. In germline, CDR1 is SNHLY, CDR2 FYNNEI. The CDR3 sequence is CASSVRREARGEQFF. Here the CDR3 DNA reads TGTGCCAGCAGTGTTAGGCGGGAGGCTCGGGGTGAGCAGTTCTTC.

The chain uses TRBV10-1 and TRBJ2-3; no clear D. Between the trimmed V and J ends, which lost 3 bases and 1 base, there was a span of 8 bases. The germline V gene encodes CDR1 WNHNN and CDR2 SYGVQD (reference sequence). The CDR3 is 14 amino acids. CDR3 amino acids: CASSEQWGTDTQYF. CDR3 bases: TGCGCCAGCAGTGAACAGTGGGGCACAGATACGCAGTATTTT.

This clone was counted ten times or more. V gene TRBV18 combines with J gene TRBJ2-7; 16 bases align to TRBD2. Germline CDR1 reads KGHSH; CDR2 reads LQKENI. The CDR3 sequence is 20 residues long. J was trimmed by 2 bases and V by 3 bases; bases with no gene match: 13. DNA for the CDR3: TGTGCCAGCTCACCGGTTGAACCGGGACTAGCGGGAGGGCTCCCCTACGAGCAGTACGTC. Encoded protein: CASSPVEPGLAGGLPYEQYV.

V usage is TRBV5-1 and J usage is TRBJ1-1; maybe TRBD1 (6 bases). The ends were cut back, 0 bases at V and 6 bases at J, with 12 bases in the middle. CDR3 size: 14 residues. CDR1 is SGHRS, CDR2 YFSETQ, per germline. In DNA form, the CDR3 reads TGCGCCAGCAGCTTGGCTCAGGGGCTCGCTGAAGCTTTCTTT. This translates into CASSLAQGLAEAFF.

The chain joins TRBV10-3 to TRBJ1-1; 7 bases match TRBD1. The germline V gene has CDR1 ENHRY and CDR2 SYGVKD. The CDR3 extends over 13 amino acids. The V gene end was trimmed by 10 bases and the J gene end by 0 bases; junction bases not matched to a gene: 5. The CDR3: CANSGTVNTEAFF. CDR3 nucleotide sequence: TGTGCCAACTCCGGGACAGTGAACACTGAAGCTTTCTTT.

This chain connects TRBV30 to TRBJ1-6; TRBD1 might be the D (5 bases). CDR1 GTSNPN and CDR2 SVGIG come from the germline V gene (reference sequence). The CDR3 contains 16 residues. The ends were cut back, 0 bases at V and 6 bases at J, with 15 bases in the middle. CDR3 bases: TGTGCCTGGAGTGTACGGGGGGGAAGCCTTAATTCACCCCTCCACTTT. It codes for CAWSVRGGSLNSPLHF.

There are a few counts of this clone. The chain carries TRBV19 and TRBJ1-5; D is uncertain. V dropped 3 bases and J dropped 1 base, with 10 bases sitting between them. Germline values: CDR1 LNHDA, CDR2 SQIVND (reference sequence). This CDR3 is built from 15 residues. The CDR3 DNA reads as TGTGCCAGTAGTATTCGGGGTAGGAGCAATCAGCCCCAGCATTTT. This sequence encodes CASSIRGRSNQPQHF.

The rearrangement joins TRBV7-8 to TRBJ1-1; D remains ambiguous. Germline lookup yields CDR1 SGHVS and CDR2 FQNEAQ. Trimming stripped 1 base from V and 5 bases from J, with 14 bases between. The CDR3 spans 15 residues. CDR3 nucleotide sequence: TGTGCCAGCAGCTTAGACCCCACTTTGTGGACTGAAGCTTTCTTT. It encodes CASSLDPTLWTEAFF.

The chain links TRBV5-1 to TRBJ2-7; 12 positions match TRBD1. V trimming: 0 bases; J trimming: 8 bases; junction bases outside the gene matches: 6. The CDR3 has 15 residues. Per the germline V gene, CDR1 is SGHRS and CDR2 is YFSETQ. The CDR3 reads CASSLEGQGARKQYF. CDR3 bases: TGCGCCAGCAGCTTGGAGGGACAGGGGGCTCGAAAGCAGTACTTC.

V gene TRBV6-5 combines with J gene TRBJ1-2, with 11 bases matching TRBD1. The CDR3 has 15 amino acids. Looked up from germline, CDR1 is MNHEY and CDR2 is SVGAGI. Trimming removed 7 bases from V and 3 bases from J; junction bases left unmatched: 7. The CDR3 DNA reads TGTGCCAGCACCGGTGGGACAGGGGGGGACTATGGCTACACCTTC. This encodes CASTGGTGGDYGYTF.

The chain links TRBV5-4 to TRBJ2-2; 9 bases line up with TRBD2. The CDR3 contains 18 residues. V was clipped by 3 bases and J by 3 bases; unmatched bases: 12. Germline CDR1 and CDR2: SGHNT and YYREEE (reference sequence). Here the CDR3 DNA reads TGTGCCAGCAGCTCGAAATACGAGACTAGCGGTTACACCGGGGAGCTGTTTTTT. This gives the protein CASSSKYETSGYTGELFF.

Points on this clone: At the DNA level, this CDR3 is encoded by other sequences in the same sample as well. The chain employs TRBV5-4 and TRBJ2-7; 11 positions match TRBD1. The CDR3 length is 14 residues. CDR1 is SGHNT, CDR2 YYREEE, per germline (reference sequence). J was trimmed by 1 base and V by 5 bases; bases with no gene match: 2. This chain's CDR3 is CASSRDRGSYEQYF. In DNA, the CDR3 is TGTGCCAGCAGTCGGGACAGGGGGTCCTACGAGCAGTACTTC.

V usage is TRBV24-1 and J usage is TRBJ1-1; D might be TRBD1 (5 bases). The ends were cut back, 0 bases at V and 4 bases at J, with 5 bases in the middle. The CDR3 length is 13 residues. Germline V gene data show CDR1 as KGHDR and CDR2 as SFDVKD. The CDR3 protein is CATSDLDSTEAFF. CDR3 DNA sequence: TGTGCCACCAGTGATTTGGACAGCACTGAAGCTTTCTTT.

V is TRBV18 and J is TRBJ1-5; 7 positions agree with TRBD1. J was trimmed by 4 bases and V by 6 bases; bases with no gene match: 9. The CDR3 has 15 residues. Per germline, CDR1 KGHSH and CDR2 LQKENI. The CDR3 loop is CASSPQGTENQPQHF. CDR3 sequence (DNA): TGTGCCAGCTCCCCGCAGGGGACAGAGAATCAGCCCCAGCATTTT.

The J gene is TRBJ2-2, the V gene TRBV10-1, with D uncertain. This CDR3 contains 14 residues. Germline V CDR1 and CDR2: WNHNN, SYGVQD (reference sequence). Trimming took off 6 bases at V and 6 bases at J, with 14 bases between the two ends. The CDR3 loop reads CASRHSSSAGELFF. In nucleotides, the CDR3 is TGCGCCAGCAGGCACTCGAGTTCGGCCGGGGAGCTGTTTTTT.

The V call is TRBV9, the J call TRBJ1-1; the D gene is possibly TRBD1 (5 bases). The V gene lost 4 bases and the J gene lost 3 bases, with 22 bases spanning the gap. CDR1 SGDLS and CDR2 YYNGEE come from the germline V gene. This CDR3 comprises 17 residues. In DNA form, the CDR3 reads TGTGCCAGCAGCTCAAGTCCCGGGACTGGTATTGACACTGAAGCTTTCTTT. Translating it yields CASSSSPGTGIDTEAFF.

The CDR3 bases are TGTGCCAGCAGGACTGTGCACTACGAGCAGTACTTC. Translation gives CASRTVHYEQYF. The gene calls are TRBV6-5 and TRBJ2-7, with unresolved D. Germline loops: CDR1 MNHEY, CDR2 SVGAGI. This CDR3 has 12 amino acids. Trimming took 6 bases from V and 3 from J, leaving 9 bases between them.

The V call is TRBV12-3 or TRBV12-4, the J call TRBJ2-3; D is uncertain. Trimming took 5 bases from V and 6 from J, leaving 9 bases between them. The CDR3 has 12 residues. The CDR3 region has the DNA TGTGCCAGCAGTCCCCGGCGGGATACGCAGTATTTT. Translating it yields CASSPRRDTQYF.